This note documents a single T cell receptor (beta chain) sequence. Its antigen is currently unknown. Germline V gene lookup returns CDR1 MDHEN and CDR2 SYDVKM. V dropped 4 bases and J dropped 8 bases, with 17 bases sitting between them. The CDR3 is made up of 14 amino acids. This specimen belongs to a study of T cells in Graves' hyperthyroidism and ophthalmopathy. Overall study context: Specimen type is peripheral blood, collected at initial diagnosis prior to any treatment.

Whole-study results and caveats: Most thyroid clonotypes with frequency above 0.001 were detected in blood.

Each diagnosis was grounded in clinical symptoms, serum thyroxine and TRAb, thyroid ultrasound, and orbital computed tomography. Researchers took RNA transcripts and amplified the TCR beta CDR3 regions from them. The study used the HTBI primer set for a first-round RT-PCR of the TCR CDR3. TCRdb reanalysed the multiplex PCR reads using MiXCR and keeps one entry per CDR3 protein. This sample has some 350,000 distinct CDR3 sequences, with 12% to 15% found just once. The chain has TRBV28 and TRBJ1-2; a possible D gene is TRBD1 (5 bases). The sequenced sample was blood. The origin of this receptor is a woman aged 40 to 55 with Graves' ophthalmopathy. DNA for the CDR3: TGTGCCAGCAGTTCGCCGGGGCCTTCTCAAGGCTACACCTTC. Translating it yields CASSSPGPSQGYTF.